This entry lists 4 T cell receptor beta chains sequenced from one sample in a study of OX40 agonist ivuxolimab in advanced cancers. Measured with immunoSEQ multiplex PCR; TCRdb has only the in-frame clones, and not every one. The table has some 57,000 clones, about 90% seen once; the top ten hold approximately 23%. The sample was CD4+ or CD8+ T cells sorted from blood, taken in a trial of the OX40 agonist ivuxolimab. The receptor set was obtained from an adult with an advanced solid tumor such as melanoma, head and neck, liver or kidney cancer.

As concerns this clone: A read error may produce the germline difference seen at one junction end. The V call is TRBV7-7, the J call TRBJ2-1; D is unresolved. From germline, CDR1 is SSHAT and CDR2 FNYEAQ (reference sequence). CDR3 size: 13 residues. In DNA, the CDR3 is TGTGCTAGCAGCTTATACGAGGCCCATGAGCAGTTCTTC. It encodes CASSLYEAHEQFF.

V and J are TRBV7-8 and TRBJ2-3; D gene ambiguous. The length of the CDR3 is 11 residues. Germline lookup yields CDR1 SGHVS and CDR2 FQNEAQ. V was cut by 5 bases and J by 6 bases, with 6 bases left in between. CDR3 loop: CASSPVDTQYF. CDR3 coding DNA: TGTGCCAGCAGCCCGGTGGATACGCAGTATTTT.

In this sample, this clone turned up once. The chain combines TRBV28 with TRBJ1-5; 7 positions agree with TRBD1. The CDR3 is 14 residues long. V was pared by 4 bases and J by 6 bases, with 6 bases of the junction left unmatched. CDR1 is MDHEN, CDR2 SYDVKM, per germline. Written as DNA, the CDR3 is TGTGCCAGCAGTTCAACAGGGGCCGGTCAGCCCCAGCATTTT. It specifies CASSSTGAGQPQHF.

V is TRBV6-6 and J is TRBJ1-5; TRBD1 might be the D (5 bases). CDR3 length equals 15 residues. Trimming removed 2 bases from V and 0 bases from J, with 8 bases in between. Germline-derived CDR1 and CDR2 are MNHNY and SVGAGI (reference sequence). The chain's CDR3 is CASSYRTHSNQPQHF. For the CDR3, the DNA is TGTGCCAGCAGTTACAGGACACATAGCAATCAGCCCCAGCATTTT.